This T cell receptor beta chain was observed in a study of shared clonotypes between healthy human individuals. Study in general: Researchers drew samples from two women and a few men aged 18 to 49.

CDR3 size: 11 residues. CDR1 and CDR2 (germline): SGHVS, FQNEAQ. An approximately 210 ng quantity of DNA, around 30,000 T cell genomes, went into the sorted-subset replicate PCRs. TCRdb keeps only in-frame clones here, not all; method: immunoSEQ multiplex PCR. The sample consists of over a million clones, approximately 72% of them appearing once. Whole-study results and caveats: The genetic and exposure-history diversity represented was limited by few donors. Rarefaction curves obtained for sorted subsets showed sequencing incomplete despite large depth.

This clone was counted ten times or more. The antigen is not known. Relative to the germline gene, one junction end is altered; a read error may explain this. The TCR sequence derives from a man aged 18 to 29 in good health. V usage is TRBV7-8 and J usage is TRBJ2-1; 7 nucleotides line up with TRBD2. Sequencing was carried out using memory CD4+ T cells sorted from blood. The subset denotes: CD45RA-negative fraction. The CDR3 bases are TGTGCCAGCAGCTTAGGCGGGGAGGGGATCTTC. This sequence encodes CASSLGGEGIF.